The 6 T cell receptor beta chains presented below share a single source sample, sequenced in a study of long-term antiretroviral therapy in people with HIV. Researchers report immunoSEQ v3.0 was run at survey level. Assay used: immunoSEQ multiplex PCR; TCRdb lists only in-frame clones, some missing. The sample holds approximately 20,000 clones, around 78% seen once. The source was unsorted PBMCs, collected 2.2 years after starting antiretroviral therapy. These receptor sequences come from a man in his forties or fifties with HIV.

This clone appeared a single time. This chain joins TRBV7-2 and TRBJ2-7; D uncertain. Germline lookup yields CDR1 SGHTA and CDR2 FQGNSA. This CDR3 is 12 amino acids long. Trimming took off 5 bases at V and 4 bases at J, with 9 bases between the two ends. CDR3 loop: CASSPKNYEQYF. For the CDR3, the DNA is TGTGCCAGCAGCCCGAAGAATTACGAGCAGTACTTC. Full variable domain (outside the CDR3, taken from reference TRBV7-2 and TRBJ2-7): GAGVSQSPSNKVTEKGKDVELRCDPISGHTALYWYRQSLGQGLEFLIYFQGNSAPDKSGLPSDRFSAERTGGSVSTLTIQRTQQEDSAVYLCASSPKNYEQYFGPGTRLTVT.

This clone turned up a few times. The chain couples TRBV2 to TRBJ1-5, with unresolved D. CDR3 length: 14 amino acids. Per germline, CDR1 SNHLY and CDR2 FYNNEI. The V gene lost 3 bases and the J gene lost 3 bases, with 9 bases spanning the gap. In DNA form, the CDR3 reads TGTGCCAGCAGTGATCCCGGGTACAATCAGCCCCAGCATTTT. Encoded protein: CASSDPGYNQPQHF.

This chain joins TRBV30 and TRBJ2-3; TRBD2 matches at 7 bases. The ends lost 1 base at V and 3 bases at J; junction bases unmatched: 4. The CDR3 is 14 residues long. CDR1 and CDR2 (germline): GTSNPN, SVGIG (reference sequence). Here the CDR3 reads CAWSGGSGTDTQYF. Written as DNA, the CDR3 is TGTGCCTGGAGTGGAGGTAGCGGGACAGATACGCAGTATTTT.

The chain carries TRBV21-1 and TRBJ2-6; no DNA check was done on the table's D call, TRBD1. TRBV21-1 represents a pseudogene. The CDR3 totals 19 residues. The CDR3 sequence: CASSERPGQVRSGANVLTF. DNA of the CDR3: TGTGCCAGCAGTGAGCGCCCGGGACAGGTTCGCTCTGGGGCCAACGTCCTGACTTTC.

The chain links TRBV6-6 to TRBJ1-2; a possible D gene is TRBD1 (5 bases). The CDR3 spans 16 residues. Germline CDR1 is MNHNY and CDR2 is SVGAGI (reference sequence). V lost 4 bases, J lost 2 bases, and 17 bases lay in between. The CDR3 spells CASSSHRGTANYGYTF. CDR3 coding DNA: TGTGCCAGCAGTTCTCACCGCGGGACGGCGAACTATGGCTACACCTTC.

As for this clone: Because the CDR3's place on the DNA is in doubt, the DNA is left out and the CDR3 is given as listed by TCRdb. CDR3 protein: CSVGDGTSFF. The chain joins TRBV29-1 to TRBJ1-1. Germline V CDR1 and CDR2: SQVTM, ANQGSEA. The CDR3 contains 10 residues when both ends are counted.